This T cell receptor (beta chain) was captured in a study of CD8+CD57+ T cells in acquired aplastic anemia. Across the study: DNA from sorted CD4+ and CD8+ cells averaged around 3 ug. Healthy donors gave some 10 million reads on average for CD4+ cells.

The use of genomic DNA as template underpinned the TCR beta VDJ and CDR3 profiling. TCRdb used MiXCR to reprocess the reads, holding one entry per CDR3 protein. The table shows some 190,000 distinct CDR3 sequences, with around 50% occurring only once. General study points: The number of CD8+ CDR3 sequences shared by patients and controls was around 30. No significant difference in CD8+ Simpson's diversity was found between patients and controls.

Trimming cost V 6 bases and J 4 bases, with 10 bases left between them. Germline CDR1 and CDR2: LNHDA and SQIVND (reference sequence). The CDR3 runs 12 residues. With respect to this clonotype: Its antigen is undetermined.

The genes are TRBV19 and TRBJ2-7, with D possibly matching TRBD1 (5 bases). The source is a human donor in good health, serving as a control. Sequenced material: sorted CD4+, CD8+, or CD8+CD57+ T cells (not recorded which) from PBMCs. CDR3 loop: CASRSTAYEQYF. The CDR3 DNA reads TGTGCCAGTAGGTCGACAGCGTACGAGCAGTACTTC.